This T cell receptor beta chain was retrieved from a study of blood T cell repertoires in COVID-19. Study as a whole: COVID-19 samples, acute and convalescent, were from the United States, Italy and Spain. From T cells, B-cell-depleted T cells, or PBMCs came the material, which was cDNA or gDNA.

This CDR3 contains 15 residues. The trim removed 7 bases at V and 6 bases at J, leaving 10 bases unmatched. The germline gives CDR1 SGHKS, CDR2 YYEKEE (reference sequence). Sequenced by immunoSEQ multiplex PCR; TCRdb stores in-frame clones only, minus some. This table has fewer than 450,000 clones, around nine tenths appearing once. Recovered status applied to Cohort 3 donors who had two consecutive negative PCRs. It also applied to those with clearance or with symptom resolution. Sequenced input: PBMCs or T cells enriched from blood (not recorded which). The chain couples TRBV5-5 to TRBJ1-4; 9 bases are a match to TRBD1. The receptor comes from a young woman who had recovered from COVID-19. CDR3 sequence: CASGRQGVSDEKLFF. CDR3 bases: TGTGCCAGCGGGCGACAGGGGGTAAGCGATGAAAAACTGTTTTTT.